These 2 T cell receptor beta chains share one sample of origin, sequenced in a study of T cell clones after liver transplantation. Clones were read by immunoSEQ multiplex PCR, and TCRdb kept only the in-frame ones, dropping some. The sample has roughly 80,000 clones, nearly 85% seen once; the top ten hold roughly 0.44%. The material sequenced was CD4+ T cells from blood, taken 46 months after liver transplant. The receptors derive from a human patient who received a liver transplant. These T cells may partly come from the graft donor.

J is TRBJ1-2 and V is TRBV4-2, with D perhaps TRBD1 (6 bases). V was clipped by 1 base and J by 8 bases, with 14 bases between them. There are 14 residues in the CDR3. CDR1 and CDR2 from the germline V gene are LGHNA and YNFKEQ. The CDR3 spells CASSQVGTGRGYTF. As DNA, the CDR3 is TGTGCCAGCAGCCAAGTCGGTACAGGGCGAGGCTACACCTTC.

The genes are TRBV28 and TRBJ2-3; unclear D gene. The CDR3 consists of 12 residues. Germline V gene lookup returns CDR1 MDHEN and CDR2 SYDVKM. Trimming left V 2 bases short and J 9 bases short, with 9 bases between. CDR3 sequence: CASSLVRFTQYF. CDR3 nucleotides: TGTGCCAGCAGTTTAGTGAGGTTCACGCAGTATTTT.